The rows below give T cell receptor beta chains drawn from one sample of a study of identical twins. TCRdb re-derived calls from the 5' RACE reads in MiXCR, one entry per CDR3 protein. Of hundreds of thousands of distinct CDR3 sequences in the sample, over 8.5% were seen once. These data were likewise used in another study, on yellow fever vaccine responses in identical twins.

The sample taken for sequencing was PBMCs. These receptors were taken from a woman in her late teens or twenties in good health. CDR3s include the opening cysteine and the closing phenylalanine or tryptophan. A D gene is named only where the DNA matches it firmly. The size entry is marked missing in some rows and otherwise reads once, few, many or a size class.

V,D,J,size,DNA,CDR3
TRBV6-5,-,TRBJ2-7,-,TGTGCCAGCAGTTACGGGTCAGAGACCTACGAGCAGTACTTC,CASSYGSETYEQYF
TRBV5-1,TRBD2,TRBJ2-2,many,TGCGCCAGCAGCTTGGAAGGCGGGGGAGCCGGGGAGCTGTTTTTT,CASSLEGGGAGELFF
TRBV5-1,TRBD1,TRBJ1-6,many,TGCGCCAGCAGCTTGGAACAGGGGGCTGTTTCACCCCTCCACTTT,CASSLEQGAVSPLHF
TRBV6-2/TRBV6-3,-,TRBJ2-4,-,TGTGCCAGCAAGTCCCGGGGGCGCGCCCCGTACTTC,CASKSRGRAPYF
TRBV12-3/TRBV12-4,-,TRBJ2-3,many,TGTGCCAGCAGAGGACAGCTCTCAGTCACAGATACGCAGTATTTT,CASRGQLSVTDTQYF
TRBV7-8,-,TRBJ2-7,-,TGTGCCAGCAGCCCGGTGGGGGCAATGGCTTACGAGCAGTACTTC,CASSPVGAMAYEQYF
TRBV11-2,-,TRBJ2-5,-,TGTGCCAGCAGCTTAGGAGGCAGCCGGGGGCCGAGAGAGACCCAGTACTTC,CASSLGGSRGPRETQYF
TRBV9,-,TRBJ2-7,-,TGTGCCAGCAGCGTGGGGACGGTCTACGAGCAGTACTTC,CASSVGTVYEQYF
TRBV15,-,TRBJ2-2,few,TGTGCCACCACCACGACCGGGGAGCTGTTTTTT,CATTTTGELFF
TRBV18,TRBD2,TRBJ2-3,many,TGTGCCAGCTCACGGCCGGGACTAGCGCCAGATACGCAGTATTTT,CASSRPGLAPDTQYF
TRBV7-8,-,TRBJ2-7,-,TGTGCCAGCAGCTTAGATGCGGAGGGGTACGAGCAGTACTTC,CASSLDAEGYEQYF
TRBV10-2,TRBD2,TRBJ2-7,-,TGCGCCAGCAGAGCGGGAAGCTCCTACGAGCAGTACTTC,CASRAGSSYEQYF
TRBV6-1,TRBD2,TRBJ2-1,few,TGTGCCAGCGGTATAGGTACTAGCGGGGTCGAGTCTGAGCAGTTCTTC,CASGIGTSGVESEQFF
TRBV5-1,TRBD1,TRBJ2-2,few,TGCGCCAGCAGCGAAGACAGGGGATACACCGGGGAGCTGTTTTTT,CASSEDRGYTGELFF
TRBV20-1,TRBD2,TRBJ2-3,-,TGCAGTGCTGAGCGGGGGGGCACAGATACGCAGTATTTT,CSAERGGTDTQYF
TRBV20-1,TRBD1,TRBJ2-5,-,TGCAGTGCTAGCCGGGACAGGGGTGGGAGGCGAGAGACCCAGTACTTC,CSASRDRGGRRETQYF
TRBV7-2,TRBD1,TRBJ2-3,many,TGTGCCAGCAGCTCCCCTAACAGGGGGAGATTTGTTAATACGCAGTATTTT,CASSSPNRGRFVNTQYF
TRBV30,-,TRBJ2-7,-,TGTGCCTGGAGTGTACCTCTGTTGAGGAAGACAAGTGGCTACGAGCAGTACTTC,CAWSVPLLRKTSGYEQYF
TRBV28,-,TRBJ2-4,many,TGTGCCAGCAGTTTTAGTCTAGCCCAGAACATTCAGTACTTC,CASSFSLAQNIQYF
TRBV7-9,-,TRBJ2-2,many,TGTGCCAGCAGCGTTAACTTGGCCGGGGAGCTGTTTTTT,CASSVNLAGELFF
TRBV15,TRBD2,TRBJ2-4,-,TGTGCCACCAGCAGAGATCGCGTCGGACTAGCGGGAGGCATTCAGTACTTC,CATSRDRVGLAGGIQYF
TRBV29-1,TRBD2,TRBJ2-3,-,TGCAGCGCGATGACCGGGACTAGCGGGAGTCGGGGTTGGGGCACAGATACGCAGTATTTT,CSAMTGTSGSRGWGTDTQYF
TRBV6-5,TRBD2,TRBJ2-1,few,TGTGCCAGCAGTCACCTAGCGGGAGACTCCTACAATGAGCAGTTCTTC,CASSHLAGDSYNEQFF
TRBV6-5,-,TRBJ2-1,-,TGTGCCAGCAGTTACACGGGGATCAACGACTATGAGCAGTTCTTC,CASSYTGINDYEQFF
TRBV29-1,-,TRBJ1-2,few,TGCAGCGTTGTTTGGGGCTATGGCTACACCTTC,CSVVWGYGYTF
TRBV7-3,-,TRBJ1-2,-,TGTGCCAGCAGCTCTCCGCAGGTTCCCCATTCCTCTTCCCCTTATGGCTACACCTTC,CASSSPQVPHSSSPYGYTF
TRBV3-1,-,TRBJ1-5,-,TGTGCCAGCAGCCAAGGGTGGGAAATCAATCAGCCCCAGCATTTT,CASSQGWEINQPQHF